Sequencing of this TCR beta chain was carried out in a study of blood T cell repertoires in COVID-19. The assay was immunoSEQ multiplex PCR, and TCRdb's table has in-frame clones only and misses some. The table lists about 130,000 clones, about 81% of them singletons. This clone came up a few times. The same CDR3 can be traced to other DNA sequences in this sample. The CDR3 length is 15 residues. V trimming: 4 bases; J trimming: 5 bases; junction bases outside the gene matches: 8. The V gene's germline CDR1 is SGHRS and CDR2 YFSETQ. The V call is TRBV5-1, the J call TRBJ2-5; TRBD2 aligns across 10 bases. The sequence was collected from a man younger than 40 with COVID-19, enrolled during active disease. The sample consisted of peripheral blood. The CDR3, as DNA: TGCGCCAGCAGCCCCGGGCTAGCGGGAGACGAGACCCAGTACTTC. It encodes CASSPGLAGDETQYF.